The present T cell receptor beta chain was sequenced within a study of CD8 T cells in ankylosing spondylitis. Study-level points and caveats: Reportedly, disease-linked clones are significantly enriched in ankylosing spondylitis patients' matched synovial fluid. Some motif variants had been reported before (in reactive arthritis synovial fluid and blood). Within ankylosing spondylitis blood, a TCR beta motif made up of under 10 highly homologous variants appeared to be characteristic. Disease-linked clones bore a CD8+ phenotype, appearing relatively rarely in peripheral blood.

Making use of molecular barcodes, quantitative 5'-RACE generated TCR beta libraries. TCRdb re-derived calls from the 5' RACE reads in MiXCR, one entry per CDR3 protein. The data hold around 480,000 distinct CDR3 sequences, with 17% observed a single time. V was clipped by 5 bases and J by 3 bases; unmatched bases: 10. CDR3 length: 17 amino acids. Germline CDR1 and CDR2: SGHTA and FQGNSA. This clonotype was observed a few times. The antigen remains unidentified. The chain couples TRBV7-2 to TRBJ1-1, with TRBD1 matching 12 bases. The sample was blood, either unsorted or a sorted T cell fraction (not recorded which). The origin of this receptor is a male donor with ankylosing spondylitis. The CDR3 DNA reads as TGTGCCAGCAGCCGTGGCCGGGACAGGGGGCGCGACACTGAAGCTTTCTTT. It is translated as CASSRGRDRGRDTEAFF.